Listed below are T cell receptor beta chains from one sample, sequenced in a study of blood T cell repertoires in COVID-19. Libraries were prepared by immunoSEQ multiplex PCR; TCRdb keeps only in-frame clonotypes and omits some of them. Among about 320,000 clones listed, 65% to 85% were seen once. Sequencing input: peripheral blood. These receptors were taken from a woman aged 50 to 60 with acute or convalescent COVID-19. CDR3s include the opening cysteine and the closing phenylalanine or tryptophan. The D gene is left open where the match is weak. Some rows have no size entry. The others give once, few or many, or a class for an expanded clone.

J: TRBJ1-1; V: TRBV28; size: few; D: .; DNA: TGTGCCAGCAGTCCTCAGGGTTATACTGAAGCTTTCTTT; CDR3: CASSPQGYTEAFF
J: TRBJ2-1; V: TRBV11-2; size: once; D: TRBD1; DNA: TGTGCCAGCAGCTTAGTCCTACAGGGGTACAATGAGCAGTTCTTC; CDR3: CASSLVLQGYNEQFF
J: TRBJ2-5; V: TRBV10-3; size: few; D: .; DNA: TGTGCCATCAGGCTTGGATCCGAGGGTCTAGGGACCCAGTACTTC; CDR3: CAIRLGSEGLGTQYF
J: TRBJ2-1; V: TRBV2; size: .; D: .; DNA: TGTGCCAGCAGCTCTCTAGCACTTTACAATGAGCAGTTCTTC; CDR3: CASSSLALYNEQFF
J: TRBJ2-3; V: TRBV25-1; size: .; D: TRBD2; DNA: TGTGCCAGCAGTGAGGCCGGGGGGGACACAGATACGCAGTATTTT; CDR3: CASSEAGGDTDTQYF
J: TRBJ1-5; V: TRBV10-3; size: .; D: .; DNA: TGTGCCATCAGTGGGGGGGTGAGGGATAGCAATCAGCCCCAGCATTTT; CDR3: CAISGGVRDSNQPQHF
J: TRBJ2-3; V: TRBV29-1; size: .; D: .; DNA: TGCAGCGTTGAGAGAATAGATACGCAGTATTTT; CDR3: CSVERIDTQYF
J: TRBJ2-1; V: TRBV7-2; size: .; D: TRBD1; DNA: TGTGCCAGCAGCTACGGGACAGGATACAATGAGCAGTTCTTC; CDR3: CASSYGTGYNEQFF
J: TRBJ2-2; V: TRBV11-2; size: .; D: .; DNA: TGTGCCAGCAGCGCACGGACAGCCTTGAACACCGGGGAGCTGTTTTTT; CDR3: CASSARTALNTGELFF
J: TRBJ1-2; V: TRBV5-6; size: .; D: TRBD1; DNA: TGTGCCAGCAGCCTTCCGGGACAGGAATACAAAACTAACTATGGCTACACCTTC; CDR3: CASSLPGQEYKTNYGYTF
J: TRBJ2-1; V: TRBV10-1; size: .; D: .; DNA: TGCGCCAGCAGTGCTTACAATGAGCAGTTCTTC; CDR3: CASSAYNEQFF
J: TRBJ2-3; V: TRBV2; size: once; D: .; DNA: TGTGCCAGCCTGCGGGGAGATACGCAGTATTTT; CDR3: CASLRGDTQYF
J: TRBJ1-2; V: TRBV3-1/TRBV3-2; size: .; D: .; DNA: TGTGCCAGCAGCCAAGGGGAGGACTATGGCTACACCTTC; CDR3: CASSQGEDYGYTF
J: TRBJ1-2; V: TRBV4-1; size: .; D: .; DNA: TGCGCCAGCAGCCCTTACAGACAGAACAGCTATGGCTACACCTTC; CDR3: CASSPYRQNSYGYTF
J: TRBJ2-5; V: TRBV5-1; size: .; D: TRBD1; DNA: TGCGCCAGCAGCGTCGACGGGACAGGGAATGGGGAGACCCAGTACTTC; CDR3: CASSVDGTGNGETQYF